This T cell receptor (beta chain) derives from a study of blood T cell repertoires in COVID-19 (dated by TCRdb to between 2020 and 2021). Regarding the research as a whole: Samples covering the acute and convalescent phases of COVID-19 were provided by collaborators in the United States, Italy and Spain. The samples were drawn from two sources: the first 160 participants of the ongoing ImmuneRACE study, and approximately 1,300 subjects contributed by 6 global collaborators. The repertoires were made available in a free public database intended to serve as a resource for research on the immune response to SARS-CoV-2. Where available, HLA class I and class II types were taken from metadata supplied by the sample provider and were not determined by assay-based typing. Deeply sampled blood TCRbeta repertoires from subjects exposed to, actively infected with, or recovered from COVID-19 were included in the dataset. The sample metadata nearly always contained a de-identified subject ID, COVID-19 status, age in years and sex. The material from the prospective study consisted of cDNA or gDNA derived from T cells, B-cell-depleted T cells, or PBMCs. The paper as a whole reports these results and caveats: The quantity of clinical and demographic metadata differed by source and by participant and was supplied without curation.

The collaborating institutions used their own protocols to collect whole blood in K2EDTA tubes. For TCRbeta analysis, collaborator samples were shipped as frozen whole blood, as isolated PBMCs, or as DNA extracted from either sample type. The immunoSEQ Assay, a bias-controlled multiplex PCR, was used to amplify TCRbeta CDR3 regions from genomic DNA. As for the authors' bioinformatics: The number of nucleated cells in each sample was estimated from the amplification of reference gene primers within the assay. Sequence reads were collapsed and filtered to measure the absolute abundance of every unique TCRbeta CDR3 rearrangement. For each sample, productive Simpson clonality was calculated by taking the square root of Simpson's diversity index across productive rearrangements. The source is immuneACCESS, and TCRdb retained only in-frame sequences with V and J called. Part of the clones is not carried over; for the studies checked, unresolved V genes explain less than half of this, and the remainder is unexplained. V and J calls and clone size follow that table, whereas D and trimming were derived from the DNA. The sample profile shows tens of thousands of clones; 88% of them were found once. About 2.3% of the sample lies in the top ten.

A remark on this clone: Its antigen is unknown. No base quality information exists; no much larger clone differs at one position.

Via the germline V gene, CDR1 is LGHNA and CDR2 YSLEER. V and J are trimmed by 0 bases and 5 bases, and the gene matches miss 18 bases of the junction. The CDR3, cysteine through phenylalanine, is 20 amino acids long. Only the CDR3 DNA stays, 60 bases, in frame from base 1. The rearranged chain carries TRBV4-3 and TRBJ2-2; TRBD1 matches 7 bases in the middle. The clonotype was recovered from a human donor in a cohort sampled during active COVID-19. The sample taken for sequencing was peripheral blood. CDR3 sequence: CASSQDLLGSGTERTGELFF. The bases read TGCGCCAGCAGCCAAGATCTACTGGGCTCTGGGACAGAAAGAACCGGGGAGCTGTTTTTT.